This TCR beta chain originates from a study of T cells after yellow fever vaccination (dated by TCRdb to about 2019). Background for the entire study: Libraries from fractions with low cell numbers were prepared with the SMART-Seq v4 Ultra Low Input RNA kit. Two healthy male donors, one aged 18 to 29 and one aged 30 to 39 years, were included in the cohort. Blood was drawn at multiple timepoints before and after primary and secondary immunization, with bulk PBMC replicates and cell subsets isolated. To track T-cell clones before and after primary and booster YFV17D yellow fever vaccination, bulk TCR alpha and beta repertoires were sequenced longitudinally.

CDR1 is given as SGDLS and CDR2 as YYNGEE, both from the germline V gene. Trimming at the junction amounts to 3 bases on V and 0 bases on J, and the germline ends lie 8 bases apart. Measured from the cysteine to the phenylalanine, the CDR3 is 14 residues long. Only CDR3 DNA remains: 42 bases, in frame from the first base. What the authors observed across the whole study: Compared with the primary T-cell response, the secondary T-cell response was faster but weaker, reaching its peak on day 5 rather than on day 15. A small fraction of clonotypes showed up in both the CD4 and CD8 compartments, probably as a result of convergent recombination. Because abundant contaminating clonotypes from the bulk population could be contained in FACS-sorted repertoires, computational filtering was required. Most clones expanded after primary vaccination (96% of CD4 and about 85% of CD8) were re-detected after the booster, suggesting that broad memory maintenance occurred. The study included only a couple of donors, which limits how far the findings can be generalized.

Interpreted using the paper, the treatment or condition label stands for: live attenuated yellow fever vaccine strain. At every blood-draw timepoint, two biological replicates of bulk PBMCs were collected. PBMCs were isolated from peripheral blood using a standard Ficoll-Paque protocol. TriZol was used to extract RNA from bulk PBMCs, from CD4 and CD8 fractions, and from dextramer-positive and dextramer-negative fractions. TCR cDNA was synthesized by 5'RACE template switching, through which a universal primer site and unique molecular identifiers were introduced. cDNA synthesis was primed from both the TCR alpha and TCR beta constant segments. Library amplification used two PCR steps, and the second PCR step added sample barcodes and sequencing adapters. Sequencing of libraries was done on Illumina HiSeq 2500 (2x100 bp) or NovaSeq (2x150 bp). Concerning the study's data processing: MIGEC was used to demultiplex reads and collapse the reads into UMI consensus sequences, and MiXCR was used for V(D)J alignment. Vaccine-responding clonotypes were identified with edgeR using replicate PBMC samples, with FDR below 0.01 and a log2 fold change above 5 up to day 15 being required. Bulk clonotypes were assigned CD4 or CD8 identity according to which sequenced CD4 or CD8 repertoire held them at higher abundance. The raw public data were reprocessed by TCRdb itself: fastp quality trimming at Q25, MiXCR clonotype calling, in-frame beta chains only. Records with the same CDR3 protein are collapsed into one entry carrying the most frequent genes and DNA. These V and J calls rely on TCRdb rather than the paper's analysis. Within this sample are approximately 550,000 distinct CDR3 sequences, with about 19% of them counted one time only. The ten largest make up 13% to 15% of the sample.

This clonotype was picked up a small number of times. Its recognized antigen is unknown. Base qualities are not at hand, and no much larger clone is one base apart. The sample was PBMCs, taken 15 days after the yellow fever booster vaccination. The sequence came from a young man who received the YFV17D yellow fever vaccine. The V and J segments used are TRBV9 and TRBJ2-3, with the D gene too uncertain to name. The CDR3 has the sequence CASSALSSTDTQYF. The nucleotide sequence is TGTGCCAGCAGCGCATTATCTAGCACAGATACGCAGTATTTT.